This is a list of T cell receptor beta chains from one sample in a study of human T cells and chemical hapten exposure. TCRdb passed the RACE reads through MiXCR, listing each CDR3 protein once. The profile shows some 38,000 distinct CDR3 sequences, 7.5% to 8% of them singletons. Sequenced here: whole blood, sampled in connection with sensitization to the hapten diphenylcyclopropenone (DPC). The receptors were sampled from a woman aged 45-65 years with alopecia areata. Some clones in this sample may be carry-over from other donors' samples. Each CDR3 is given with its conserved first and last residue. A D gene is named only where the DNA matches it firmly. Clone size is not always given. Where it is, it says once, few, many or a class for expanded clones.

V gene: TRBV28
J gene: TRBJ1-4
D gene: .
clone size: many
CDR3 DNA: TGTGCCAGCAGCGATTGGGGTCAGGCCCCTAATGAAAAACTGTTTTTT
CDR3 protein: CASSDWGQAPNEKLFF

V gene: TRBV29-1
J gene: TRBJ2-1
D gene: TRBD2
clone size: .
CDR3 DNA: TGCAGCGATCGCCCCGGACTAGCGGGGGTCAATGAGCAGTTCTTC
CDR3 protein: CSDRPGLAGVNEQFF

V gene: TRBV6-2/TRBV6-3
J gene: TRBJ2-5
D gene: .
clone size: many
CDR3 DNA: TGTGCCAGCAGTTATAAAGAGACCCAGTACTTC
CDR3 protein: CASSYKETQYF

V gene: TRBV20-1
J gene: TRBJ2-7
D gene: TRBD2
clone size: many
CDR3 DNA: TGCAGTGCTAGACGGACTAGCGGGAGGTCCTACGAGCAGTACTTC
CDR3 protein: CSARRTSGRSYEQYF

V gene: TRBV5-5
J gene: TRBJ2-3
D gene: .
clone size: .
CDR3 DNA: TGTGCCAGCAGCTCCAGAACAGGGACAGATACGCAGTATTTT
CDR3 protein: CASSSRTGTDTQYF

V gene: TRBV29-1
J gene: TRBJ1-4
D gene: TRBD1
clone size: few
CDR3 DNA: TGCAGCGTCCAACGGGACAGTGGTGAAAAACTGTTTTTT
CDR3 protein: CSVQRDSGEKLFF

V gene: TRBV3-1
J gene: TRBJ2-2
D gene: .
clone size: many
CDR3 DNA: TGTGCCAGCAGCCAATCCCAGGGAAACACCGGGGAGCTGTTTTTT
CDR3 protein: CASSQSQGNTGELFF

V gene: TRBV5-1
J gene: TRBJ2-3
D gene: TRBD2
clone size: many
CDR3 DNA: TGCGCCAGCAGCTTGGGGCTAGCGGGAGCGGCAGATACGCAGTATTTT
CDR3 protein: CASSLGLAGAADTQYF

V gene: TRBV12-3/TRBV12-4
J gene: TRBJ2-2
D gene: TRBD2
clone size: many
CDR3 DNA: TGTGCCAGCAGTGGGACTAGCGGGAGGGGCGGGGAGCTGTTTTTT
CDR3 protein: CASSGTSGRGGELFF

V gene: TRBV2
J gene: TRBJ2-7
D gene: .
clone size: .
CDR3 DNA: TGTGCCAGCAGTGCGACCCGTTCGTACTTC
CDR3 protein: CASSATRSYF

V gene: TRBV20-1
J gene: TRBJ1-3
D gene: .
clone size: many
CDR3 DNA: TGCAGTGCTAGAGCTTCAAACTCCGGAAACACCATATATTTT
CDR3 protein: CSARASNSGNTIYF

V gene: TRBV5-1
J gene: TRBJ2-3
D gene: .
clone size: few
CDR3 DNA: TGCGCCAGCAGCCGGGGAAGGGCCAGCACAGATACGCAGTATTTT
CDR3 protein: CASSRGRASTDTQYF

V gene: TRBV29-1
J gene: TRBJ2-1
D gene: .
clone size: many
CDR3 DNA: TGCAGCGGAAAACGGCGTTACAATGAGCAGTTCTTC
CDR3 protein: CSGKRRYNEQFF

V gene: TRBV29-1
J gene: TRBJ1-2
D gene: .
clone size: .
CDR3 DNA: TGCAGCGTTGAAGCGGGGGGCGACGGCTACACCTTC
CDR3 protein: CSVEAGGDGYTF

V gene: TRBV19
J gene: TRBJ1-2
D gene: .
clone size: many
CDR3 DNA: TGTGCCAGTAGCTCTCAATCCGCAGGGAACTATGGCTACACCTTC
CDR3 protein: CASSSQSAGNYGYTF

V gene: TRBV20-1
J gene: TRBJ2-7
D gene: TRBD2
clone size: .
CDR3 DNA: TGCGGTGCCGAACGAGCGGGAGGCTCTCTCTACGAGCAGTACTTC
CDR3 protein: CGAERAGGSLYEQYF

V gene: TRBV6-5
J gene: TRBJ1-3
D gene: .
clone size: many
CDR3 DNA: TGTGCCAGCAGTTACGGGACGTTTGGAAACACCATATATTTT
CDR3 protein: CASSYGTFGNTIYF

V gene: TRBV2
J gene: TRBJ1-2
D gene: .
clone size: many
CDR3 DNA: TGTGCCAGCAAAGGCACCATCCCTGGTCGCTACACCTTC
CDR3 protein: CASKGTIPGRYTF

V gene: TRBV4-3
J gene: TRBJ2-7
D gene: TRBD1
clone size: few
CDR3 DNA: TGCGCCAGCAGCCAGGCCGGACAGGGAGGCTCCTACGAGCAGTACTTC
CDR3 protein: CASSQAGQGGSYEQYF

V gene: TRBV3-1
J gene: TRBJ1-5
D gene: .
clone size: .
CDR3 DNA: TGTGCCAGCAGCCAAGAAGGCAGGGAAAATCAGCCCCAGCATTTT
CDR3 protein: CASSQEGRENQPQHF

V gene: TRBV11-2
J gene: TRBJ2-7
D gene: TRBD2
clone size: many
CDR3 DNA: TGTGCCAGCAGCCCCCGCGGGAGAGGTGAGCAGTACTTC
CDR3 protein: CASSPRGRGEQYF

V gene: TRBV18
J gene: TRBJ2-7
D gene: TRBD2
clone size: few
CDR3 DNA: TGTGCCAGCTCAACGGGAGGTAGTCACTACGAGCAGTACTTC
CDR3 protein: CASSTGGSHYEQYF

V gene: TRBV21-1
J gene: TRBJ2-1
D gene: .
clone size: .
CDR3 DNA: TGTGCCAGCCCCGGGACGGGCCTGTCCTACAATGAGCAGTTCTTC
CDR3 protein: CASPGTGLSYNEQFF

V gene: TRBV10-1
J gene: TRBJ2-2
D gene: .
clone size: many
CDR3 DNA: TGCGCCAGCAGTGACCCCCAGGGGGGCAGGGAGCTGTTTTTT
CDR3 protein: CASSDPQGGRELFF

V gene: TRBV2
J gene: TRBJ2-3
D gene: .
clone size: many
CDR3 DNA: TGTGCCAGCAGTGAAGCTAGGCGGAGCACAGATACGCAGTATTTT
CDR3 protein: CASSEARRSTDTQYF

V gene: TRBV18
J gene: TRBJ2-2
D gene: TRBD1
clone size: .
CDR3 DNA: TGTGCCAGCTCCCAACAGGGGGAGAACACCGGGGAGCTGTTTTTT
CDR3 protein: CASSQQGENTGELFF

V gene: TRBV5-1
J gene: TRBJ2-1
D gene: .
clone size: .
CDR3 DNA: TGCGCCAGCAGCCTTGCTGACAGCCTCTACAATGAGCAGTTCTTC
CDR3 protein: CASSLADSLYNEQFF

V gene: TRBV11-2
J gene: TRBJ2-5
D gene: TRBD2
clone size: .
CDR3 DNA: TGTGCCAGCAGCTATAGCGGGACGGGGGAGACCCAGTACTTC
CDR3 protein: CASSYSGTGETQYF

V gene: TRBV14
J gene: TRBJ1-1
D gene: .
clone size: many
CDR3 DNA: TGTGCCAGCAGCCTGACAGTGTCCACTGAAGCTTTCTTT
CDR3 protein: CASSLTVSTEAFF

V gene: TRBV29-1
J gene: TRBJ2-1
D gene: .
clone size: few
CDR3 DNA: TGCAGCGTTGGAGGCGGGGGCGCCTACAATGAGCAGTTCTTC
CDR3 protein: CSVGGGGAYNEQFF

V gene: TRBV9
J gene: TRBJ1-1
D gene: TRBD1
clone size: few
CDR3 DNA: TGTGCCAGCAGCGTTGAGACAGGGATCACTGAAGCTTTCTTT
CDR3 protein: CASSVETGITEAFF

V gene: TRBV10-2
J gene: TRBJ1-1
D gene: .
clone size: many
CDR3 DNA: TGCGCCAGCACCAAGAACACTGAAGCTTTCTTT
CDR3 protein: CASTKNTEAFF

V gene: TRBV10-1
J gene: TRBJ2-5
D gene: .
clone size: many
CDR3 DNA: TGCGCCAGCAGTTTACAGCCGGAAGAGACCCAGTACTTC
CDR3 protein: CASSLQPEETQYF

V gene: TRBV7-9
J gene: TRBJ1-6
D gene: .
clone size: many
CDR3 DNA: TGTGCCAGCAGCTCCAACAGGGAACGCAATTCACCCCTCCACTTT
CDR3 protein: CASSSNRERNSPLHF

V gene: TRBV11-2
J gene: TRBJ2-5
D gene: TRBD1
clone size: .
CDR3 DNA: TGTGCCAGCAGCCGTGCCGGGACAGGGGGCGAGACCCAGTACTTC
CDR3 protein: CASSRAGTGGETQYF

V gene: TRBV9
J gene: TRBJ2-7
D gene: TRBD1
clone size: many
CDR3 DNA: TGTGCCAGCAGCGTAGGACAGGGGGCCTACGAGCAGTACTTC
CDR3 protein: CASSVGQGAYEQYF

V gene: TRBV29-1
J gene: TRBJ2-3
D gene: .
clone size: .
CDR3 DNA: TGCAGCCCCGTGTTATCGGGCACAGATACGCAGTATTTT
CDR3 protein: CSPVLSGTDTQYF

V gene: TRBV7-9
J gene: TRBJ1-4
D gene: .
clone size: few
CDR3 DNA: TGTGCCAGCAGCTTAGCTCGGGGTAGAGAAAAACTGTTTTTT
CDR3 protein: CASSLARGREKLFF

V gene: TRBV12-3/TRBV12-4
J gene: TRBJ2-7
D gene: .
clone size: many
CDR3 DNA: TGTGCCAGCAGTTTAGGTGCAGGGCAGGGCACCGGGGAGCAGTACTTC
CDR3 protein: CASSLGAGQGTGEQYF

V gene: TRBV28
J gene: TRBJ2-5
D gene: TRBD2
clone size: few
CDR3 DNA: TGTGCCAGCTCCGCGGGGGGGCTAGCGGAGACCCAGTACTTC
CDR3 protein: CASSAGGLAETQYF

V gene: TRBV5-1
J gene: TRBJ2-1
D gene: TRBD2
clone size: many
CDR3 DNA: TGCGCCAGCAGGCCCGGCGGGACTAGTGACAATGAGCAGTTCTTC
CDR3 protein: CASRPGGTSDNEQFF

V gene: TRBV6-5
J gene: TRBJ2-5
D gene: .
clone size: many
CDR3 DNA: TGTGCCAGCAGTTACTCGTGGGGGAGGGAGACCCAGTACTTC
CDR3 protein: CASSYSWGRETQYF

V gene: TRBV14
J gene: TRBJ1-1
D gene: .
clone size: .
CDR3 DNA: TGTGCCAGCAGCCAAAGGGTGGGGCTCACTGAAGCTTTCTTT
CDR3 protein: CASSQRVGLTEAFF

V gene: TRBV20-1
J gene: TRBJ2-1
D gene: TRBD2
clone size: few
CDR3 DNA: TGCAGTGCTAGAGATGTCCTAGCGGAGAGCTCCTACAATGAGCAGTTCTTC
CDR3 protein: CSARDVLAESSYNEQFF

V gene: TRBV27
J gene: TRBJ2-5
D gene: TRBD2
clone size: many
CDR3 DNA: TGTGCCAGCAGTGGCTTAGCGGGAGGCCGGCGGACCCAGTACTTC
CDR3 protein: CASSGLAGGRRTQYF

V gene: TRBV18
J gene: TRBJ1-2
D gene: TRBD1
clone size: .
CDR3 DNA: TGTGCCAGCTCGCCGGACAGGGAAGTCTACACCTTC
CDR3 protein: CASSPDREVYTF

V gene: TRBV4-1
J gene: TRBJ2-1
D gene: TRBD2
clone size: many
CDR3 DNA: TGCGCCAGCAGCCAAGCGGCTAGCGGGATCGTTAGGTCCTACAATGAGCAGTTCTTC
CDR3 protein: CASSQAASGIVRSYNEQFF

V gene: TRBV6-5
J gene: TRBJ1-6
D gene: TRBD1
clone size: many
CDR3 DNA: TGTGCCAGCAGTTACCGCCGACAGGGGAATTCACCCCTCCACTTT
CDR3 protein: CASSYRRQGNSPLHF

V gene: TRBV3-1
J gene: TRBJ1-1
D gene: .
clone size: few
CDR3 DNA: TGTGCCAGCAGCCAAGATCAGGGACTGAACACTGAAGCTTTCTTT
CDR3 protein: CASSQDQGLNTEAFF

V gene: TRBV5-4
J gene: TRBJ2-2
D gene: TRBD2
clone size: few
CDR3 DNA: TGTGCCAGCAGCTTGGGACTAGCGGGAAACACCGGGGAGCTGTTTTTT
CDR3 protein: CASSLGLAGNTGELFF

V gene: TRBV30
J gene: TRBJ1-3
D gene: TRBD1
clone size: many
CDR3 DNA: TGTGCCTGGAGTTTGACAGGGGGAAACACCATATATTTT
CDR3 protein: CAWSLTGGNTIYF

V gene: TRBV18
J gene: TRBJ2-1
D gene: TRBD2
clone size: .
CDR3 DNA: TGTGCCAGCTCGCGGACTAGCGGGATCCCCTACAATGAGCAGTTCTTC
CDR3 protein: CASSRTSGIPYNEQFF

V gene: TRBV7-3
J gene: TRBJ2-1
D gene: .
clone size: many
CDR3 DNA: TGTGCCAGCAGCCTCCAGGGTAAAGTTTACAATGAGCAGTTCTTC
CDR3 protein: CASSLQGKVYNEQFF

V gene: TRBV4-1
J gene: TRBJ1-5
D gene: .
clone size: .
CDR3 DNA: TGCGCCAGCAGCCAAGATGGACGGGATCAGCCCCAGCATTTT
CDR3 protein: CASSQDGRDQPQHF

V gene: TRBV20-1
J gene: TRBJ2-7
D gene: .
clone size: .
CDR3 DNA: TGCAGTGCTACCGGACGGCCCTCCTACGAGCAGTACTTC
CDR3 protein: CSATGRPSYEQYF

V gene: TRBV2
J gene: TRBJ2-5
D gene: .
clone size: many
CDR3 DNA: TGTGCCAGCAACCTCCGGCCTCCCCAAGAGACCCAGTACTTC
CDR3 protein: CASNLRPPQETQYF

V gene: TRBV2
J gene: TRBJ2-1
D gene: TRBD1
clone size: many
CDR3 DNA: TGTGCCAGCAGTTCGCTTACAGGGGGCGGGTATGAGCAGTTCTTC
CDR3 protein: CASSSLTGGGYEQFF

V gene: TRBV12-3/TRBV12-4
J gene: TRBJ1-2
D gene: TRBD1
clone size: many
CDR3 DNA: TGTGCCAGCAGTGACAGGGGGCGCGGCTATGGCTACACCTTC
CDR3 protein: CASSDRGRGYGYTF

V gene: TRBV20-1
J gene: TRBJ2-5
D gene: TRBD2
clone size: many
CDR3 DNA: TGCAGTGCTGGTCCCTCTAGCGGGGACCAAGAGACCCAGTACTTC
CDR3 protein: CSAGPSSGDQETQYF